A selection of T cell receptor beta chains follows, all from one sample in a study of blood T cell repertoires in COVID-19. Libraries were prepared by immunoSEQ multiplex PCR; TCRdb keeps only in-frame clonotypes and omits some of them. Here the sample spans roughly 100,000 clones, 70% to 90% being singletons. The sample was peripheral blood. These TCRs come from a man aged 45-65 years in a cohort sampled during active COVID-19. The CDR3 runs from the conserved cysteine through the conserved F or W. Each record gives: clone size, V gene, J gene, D gene, CDR3 DNA, CDR3 protein. A D gene is named only where the DNA matches it firmly. Clone sizes are given selectively: once, few, many, or a class where the clone is expanded.

>.|TRBV5-5|TRBJ1-6|TRBD1
TGTGCCAGCAGCTTGCTGGGACAGACAAATTCACCCCTCCACTTT
CASSLLGQTNSPLHF
>.|TRBV3-1/TRBV3-2|TRBJ2-5|TRBD2
TGTGCCAGCAGCCAAGATTTTGCGGGGGGCCGGGAGACCCAGTACTTC
CASSQDFAGGRETQYF
>.|TRBV24-1|TRBJ2-1|TRBD2
TGTGCCACCAGTGGCAGCGGGGGCTACAATGAGCAGTTCTTC
CATSGSGGYNEQFF
>.|TRBV25-1|TRBJ2-1|TRBD1
TGTGCCAGCAGTGGCCGGGACAGGGTTGAAAATGAGCAGTTCTTC
CASSGRDRVENEQFF
>.|TRBV25-1|TRBJ2-2|.
TGTGCCAGCAGTGAATACATAAGTGGGCAGGGGCACACCGGGGAGCTGTTTTTT
CASSEYISGQGHTGELFF
>.|TRBV27|TRBJ2-1|TRBD2
TGTGCCAGCAGTCAGATTAGCGGGGGGGTCGATGAGCAGTTCTTC
CASSQISGGVDEQFF
>.|TRBV6-5|TRBJ1-5|.
TGTGCCAGCACCGCAGGGTCCTCCCAGCCCCAGCATTTT
CASTAGSSQPQHF
>.|TRBV5-5|TRBJ1-3|.
TGTGCCAGCAGCCGACCAGACAGTCGCTCTGGAAACACCATATATTTT
CASSRPDSRSGNTIYF
>.|TRBV2|TRBJ2-7|.
TGTGCCAGCAGTGTCTGGCAGGGGAACTACGAGCAGTACTTC
CASSVWQGNYEQYF
>.|TRBV28|TRBJ1-2|.
TGTGCCAGCAGTACCAGCGAGGAGGTAAACTATGGCTACACCTTC
CASSTSEEVNYGYTF
>.|TRBV5-1|TRBJ2-2|TRBD1
TGCGCCAGCAGAGGAACAGGGGACACCGGGGAGCTGTTTTTT
CASRGTGDTGELFF
>.|TRBV5-1|TRBJ2-3|TRBD2
TGCGCCAGCAGCCAGGGGTCTAGCGGGGTTCATACGCAGTATTTT
CASSQGSSGVHTQYF
>.|TRBV6-5|TRBJ2-1|.
TGTGCCAGCAGTAAGGACTTTGAGCAGTTCTTC
CASSKDFEQFF
>few|TRBV6-6|TRBJ1-5|TRBD1
TGTGCCAGCAGGGACAGGGGTTATCAGCCCCAGCATTTT
CASRDRGYQPQHF
>.|TRBV12-3/TRBV12-4|TRBJ2-7|TRBD2
TGTGCCAGCCGGGGGGGCTACGAGCAGTACTTC
CASRGGYEQYF
>.|TRBV28|TRBJ1-6|.
TGTGCCAGCAGTTTAGGGAGGGCTTACTATAATTCACCCCTCCACTTT
CASSLGRAYYNSPLHF
>once|TRBV28|TRBJ1-2|.
TGTGCCAGCACCCGACAGGTTTATGGCTACACCTTC
CASTRQVYGYTF
>.|TRBV29-1|TRBJ2-3|TRBD2
TGCAGCTCTACACTAGCGGGGTATACAGATACGCAGTATTTT
CSSTLAGYTDTQYF
>.|TRBV12-3/TRBV12-4|TRBJ1-4|.
TGTGCCAGCAGCCCGACTGTTGAAAAACTGTTTTTT
CASSPTVEKLFF
>.|TRBV19|TRBJ1-5|TRBD1
TGTGCCAGTAGTACGACAGGGGAAGATCAGCCCCAGCATTTT
CASSTTGEDQPQHF
>.|TRBV5-6|TRBJ2-5|TRBD1
TGTGCCAGCAGCGATTCTACAGGGGACCAAGAGACCCAGTACTTC
CASSDSTGDQETQYF
>few|TRBV7-9|TRBJ1-2|TRBD1
TGTGCCAGCAGCTGGGGACAGGGTGGCTACACCTTC
CASSWGQGGYTF
>.|TRBV2|TRBJ1-6|.
TGTGCCAGCAGTGAATCTGGTCTCCAAGCCAATTCACCCCTCCACTTT
CASSESGLQANSPLHF
>.|TRBV11-2|TRBJ2-2|.
TGTGCCACCACAGGATCGAACACCGGGGAGCTGTTTTTT
CATTGSNTGELFF
>.|TRBV19|TRBJ2-1|.
TGTGCCAGTAGTCTGACGGGGGTAAGTTCCTACAATGAGCAGTTCTTC
CASSLTGVSSYNEQFF
>.|TRBV10-3|TRBJ2-3|.
TGTGCCATCAGGGAAACCACGGGGGGCACCGATACGCAGTATTTT
CAIRETTGGTDTQYF
>.|TRBV5-6|TRBJ1-4|.
TGTGCCAGCAGAGCCCGGGGGGGCAATGAAAAACTGTTTTTT
CASRARGGNEKLFF
>.|TRBV6-5|TRBJ1-2|.
TGTGCCAGCAGTTACAGGCAGACACATGGCTACACCTTC
CASSYRQTHGYTF